This T cell receptor beta chain comes out of a study of cytomegalovirus exposure and HLA in healthy donors. Across the whole study: In an earlier analysis, approximately 120 million unique TCR beta sequences were found from some 180 million T cells. Study conclusions and caveats: It was reportedly the case that the classifier diagnosed cytomegalovirus status with high specificity and sensitivity.

In regard to this clone: Antigen unknown.

Donors were ostensibly healthy at sampling, although undocumented immune exposures were probable. Primers included in the PCR were 60 Vbeta and 13 Jbeta primers. Some clones are missing from TCRdb's copy, which holds only in-frame ones; the method was immunoSEQ multiplex PCR. The data show some 170,000 clones, with almost 80% seen just once and around 1.3% held by the top ten. V lost 3 bases and J 0 bases, leaving 10 bases between the germline ends. CDR3 length equals 15 residues. Germline V gives CDR1 SGHTA, CDR2 FQGNSA. This sequence originates from a woman in her forties or fifties in good health and CMV-seronegative. Sequencing used PBMCs. The V call is TRBV7-2, the J call TRBJ2-3; tentatively, D is TRBD1 (5 bases). The CDR3 sequence: CASSFRQISTDTQYF. CDR3 coding DNA: TGTGCCAGCAGCTTTAGACAGATTAGCACAGATACGCAGTATTTT.